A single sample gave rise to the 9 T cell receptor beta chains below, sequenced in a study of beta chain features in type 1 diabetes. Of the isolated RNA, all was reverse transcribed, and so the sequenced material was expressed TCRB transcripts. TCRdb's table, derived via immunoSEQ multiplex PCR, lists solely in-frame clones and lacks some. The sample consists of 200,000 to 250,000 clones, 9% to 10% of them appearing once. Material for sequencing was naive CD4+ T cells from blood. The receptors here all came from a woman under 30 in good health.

The CDR3 here is CASSPSAGSAEAFF. For the CDR3, the DNA is TGTGCCAGCTCACCAAGTGCGGGGAGTGCTGAAGCTTTCTTT. The V gene is TRBV18, the J gene TRBJ1-1, with D unclear. Germline CDR1 is KGHSH and CDR2 is LQKENI. The CDR3 is made up of 14 amino acids. V gave up 2 bases and J gave up 6 bases, with 13 bases separating them.

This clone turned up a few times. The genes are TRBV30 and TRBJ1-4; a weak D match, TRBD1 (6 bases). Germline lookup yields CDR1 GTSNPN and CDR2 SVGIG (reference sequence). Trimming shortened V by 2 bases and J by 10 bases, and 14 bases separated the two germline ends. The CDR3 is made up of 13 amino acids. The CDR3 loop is CAWSYNREGKLFF. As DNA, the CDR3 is TGTGCCTGGAGTTACAACAGGGAGGGAAAACTGTTTTTT.

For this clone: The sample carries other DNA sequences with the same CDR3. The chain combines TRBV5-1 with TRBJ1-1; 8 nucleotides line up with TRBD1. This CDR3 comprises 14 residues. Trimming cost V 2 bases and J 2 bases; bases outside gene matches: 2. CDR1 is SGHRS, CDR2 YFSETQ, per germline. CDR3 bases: TGCGCCAGCAGCTTAACAGGGGGAAACACTGAAGCTTTCTTT. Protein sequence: CASSLTGGNTEAFF.

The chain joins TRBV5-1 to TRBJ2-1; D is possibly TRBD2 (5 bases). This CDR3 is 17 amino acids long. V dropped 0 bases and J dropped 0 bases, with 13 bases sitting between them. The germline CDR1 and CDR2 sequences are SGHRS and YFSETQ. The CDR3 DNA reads TGCGCCAGCAGCTTGGGTCGGGGATCGAGCTCCTACAATGAGCAGTTCTTC. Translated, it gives CASSLGRGSSSYNEQFF.

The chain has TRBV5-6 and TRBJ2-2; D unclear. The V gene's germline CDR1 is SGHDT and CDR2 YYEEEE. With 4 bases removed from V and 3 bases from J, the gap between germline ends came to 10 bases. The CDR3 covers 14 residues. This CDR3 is CASSPAPDTGELFF. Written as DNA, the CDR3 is TGTGCCAGCAGCCCCGCCCCGGACACCGGGGAGCTGTTTTTT. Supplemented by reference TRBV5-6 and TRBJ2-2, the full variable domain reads DAGVTQSPTHLIKTRGQQVTLRCSPKSGHDTVSWYQQALGQGPQFIFQYYEEEERQRGNFPDRFSGHQFPNYSSELNVNALLLGDSALYLCASSPAPDTGELFFGEGSRLTVL.

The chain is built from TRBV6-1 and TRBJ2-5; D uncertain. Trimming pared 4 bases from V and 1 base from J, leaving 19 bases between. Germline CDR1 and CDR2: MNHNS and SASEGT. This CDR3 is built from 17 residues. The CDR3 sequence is CASSVLKPGDLQETQYF. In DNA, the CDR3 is TGTGCCAGCAGTGTTCTTAAGCCCGGAGACCTCCAAGAGACCCAGTACTTC.

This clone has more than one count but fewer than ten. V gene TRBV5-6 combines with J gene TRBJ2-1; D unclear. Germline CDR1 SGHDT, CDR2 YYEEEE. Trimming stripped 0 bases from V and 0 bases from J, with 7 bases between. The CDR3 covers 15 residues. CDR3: CASSLGRSSYNEQFF. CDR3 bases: TGTGCCAGCAGCTTGGGTCGGAGCTCCTACAATGAGCAGTTCTTC.

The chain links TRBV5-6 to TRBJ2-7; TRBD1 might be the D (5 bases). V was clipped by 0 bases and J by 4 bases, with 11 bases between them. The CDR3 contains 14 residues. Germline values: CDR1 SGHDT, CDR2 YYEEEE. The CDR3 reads CASSLAQTEYEQYF. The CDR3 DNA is TGTGCCAGCAGCTTGGCCCAGACAGAATACGAGCAGTACTTC.

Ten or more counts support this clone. In DNA form, the CDR3 reads TGTGCCAGCAGTTCGCCTAGCGAAACCTACGAGCAGTACTTC. Its translation: CASSSPSETYEQYF. The chain is built from TRBV28 and TRBJ2-7; D might be TRBD2 (6 bases). The germline V gene encodes CDR1 MDHEN and CDR2 SYDVKM. This CDR3 comprises 14 residues. With 4 bases removed from V and 2 bases from J, the gap between germline ends came to 12 bases.